This T cell receptor beta chain was sequenced during a study of blood T cell repertoires in COVID-19. Clones were read by immunoSEQ multiplex PCR, and TCRdb kept only the in-frame ones, dropping some. This table holds 130,000 to 150,000 clones, approximately 86% found once. With 4 bases removed from V and 3 bases from J, the gap between germline ends came to 19 bases. The CDR3 contains 16 residues. Germline V gene data show CDR1 as SGHVS and CDR2 as FNYEAQ. The origin of this receptor is a woman between 35 and 50 years old who had recovered from COVID-19. V gene TRBV7-6 combines with J gene TRBJ2-7; TRBD1 might be the D (6 bases). Sequencing was performed on PBMCs or T cells enriched from blood (not recorded which). The chain's CDR3 is CASSYEGNRAIYEQYF. CDR3 coding DNA: TGTGCCAGCAGCTACGAGGGGAACAGGGCTATCTACGAGCAGTACTTC.